The rows below give T cell receptor beta chains drawn from one sample of a study of blood T cell repertoires in COVID-19. TCRdb keeps only in-frame clones here, not all; method: immunoSEQ multiplex PCR. Of about 140,000 clones listed, 75% to 80% are singletons. The sample comprised PBMCs or T cells enriched from blood (not recorded which). All receptors come from a woman aged 45 to 65 who had recovered from COVID-19. Both conserved end residues are part of each CDR3. A D gene is named only where the DNA matches it firmly. The size field is filled for only some rows; it gives once, few, many or a size class.

>TRBV18|.|.|TRBJ2-3
CASSRDSTDTQYF
TGTGCCAGCTCACGGGACTCCACAGATACGCAGTATTTT
>TRBV29-1|.|.|TRBJ1-2
CSVKRREGYTF
TGCAGCGTCAAAAGACGGGAAGGCTACACCTTC
>TRBV28|.|TRBD2|TRBJ2-7
CASSGGLAVLDEQYF
TGTGCCAGCAGTGGGGGACTAGCCGTCTTAGACGAGCAGTACTTC
>TRBV2|.|TRBD2|TRBJ2-7
CASTPLSRTSGRVDEQYF
TGTGCCAGCACCCCGTTGTCCCGGACTAGCGGGAGAGTCGACGAGCAGTACTTC
>TRBV3-1/TRBV3-2|.|TRBD1|TRBJ1-2
CASSGDRVGYGYTF
TGTGCCAGCAGCGGGGACAGGGTGGGCTATGGCTACACCTTC
>TRBV7-9|.|TRBD1|TRBJ1-2
CASSSDRGRNYGYTF
TGTGCCAGCAGCTCGGACAGGGGGCGTAACTATGGCTACACCTTC
>TRBV3-1/TRBV3-2|.|TRBD2|TRBJ2-3
CASSQDSLAGAKDTQYF
TGTGCCAGCAGCCAAGATTCGCTAGCGGGGGCTAAGGATACGCAGTATTTT
>TRBV14|.|.|TRBJ2-7
CASSQRAQVINEQYF
TGTGCCAGCAGCCAAAGAGCTCAGGTGATTAACGAGCAGTACTTC
>TRBV19|.|TRBD2|TRBJ2-3
CASSLGSGGTDTQYF
TGTGCCAGTAGTTTGGGGAGCGGGGGGACAGATACGCAGTATTTT
>TRBV7-3|.|TRBD1|TRBJ1-1
CASSRTGGGAEAFF
TGTGCCAGCAGCCGGACAGGGGGCGGAGCTGAAGCTTTCTTT
>TRBV19|.|.|TRBJ2-1
CASSISGLSSYNEQFF
TGTGCCAGTAGTATCAGTGGCCTCAGCTCCTACAATGAGCAGTTCTTC
>TRBV25-1|.|TRBD1|TRBJ1-1
CASADRGGVNTEAFF
TGTGCCAGCGCCGACAGAGGGGGCGTGAACACTGAAGCTTTCTTT
>TRBV19|.|TRBD2|TRBJ2-1
CASSIGGRALNEQFF
TGTGCCAGTAGTATAGGCGGGAGGGCCCTCAATGAGCAGTTCTTC
>TRBV4-1|.|TRBD1|TRBJ2-6
CASRSQGAGANVLTF
TGCGCCAGCCGATCACAGGGGGCCGGGGCCAACGTCCTGACTTTC
>TRBV3-1/TRBV3-2|.|TRBD2|TRBJ2-3
CASSQLAGVATDTQYF
TGTGCCAGCAGCCAACTAGCGGGGGTTGCCACAGATACGCAGTATTTT
>TRBV30|.|TRBD2|TRBJ2-2
CARSVWVSGAAGTGELFF
TGTGCCCGGAGTGTATGGGTTAGCGGGGCTGCGGGCACCGGGGAGCTGTTTTTT
>TRBV2|.|.|TRBJ2-2
CASNRGPNTGELFF
TGTGCCAGCAATAGGGGCCCGAACACCGGGGAGCTGTTTTTT
>TRBV10-3|.|.|TRBJ1-3
CAISLGQNRGNTIYF
TGTGCCATCAGCCTTGGACAGAATCGGGGAAACACCATATATTTT
>TRBV5-1|many|TRBD1|TRBJ1-4
CASSPGTGREKLFF
TGCGCCAGCAGTCCCGGGACAGGGCGTGAAAAACTGTTTTTT
>TRBV3-1/TRBV3-2|once|.|TRBJ1-5
CASSLGLLDRPFGERGNQPQHF
TGTGCCAGCAGCCTTGGCTTATTGGACCGCCCGTTTGGGGAGAGAGGCAATCAGCCCCAGCATTTT
>TRBV7-9|.|TRBD1|TRBJ1-3
CASSPWTGGSGNTIYF
TGTGCCAGCAGCCCTTGGACAGGGGGCTCTGGAAACACCATATATTTT
>TRBV3-1/TRBV3-2|.|.|TRBJ1-1
CASSQAQGSTEAFF
TGTGCCAGCAGCCAGGCACAGGGTAGCACTGAAGCTTTCTTT
>TRBV24-1|.|.|TRBJ2-5
CATSDPRGSAETQYF
TGTGCCACCAGTGATCCGCGGGGCTCAGCAGAGACCCAGTACTTC
>TRBV18|.|TRBD2|TRBJ2-7
CASSPLAGSEQYF
TGTGCCAGCTCACCCTTAGCGGGAAGCGAGCAGTACTTC
>TRBV7-9|.|.|TRBJ1-1
CASSYGSGGNTEAFF
TGTGCCAGCAGTTATGGGAGTGGTGGGAACACTGAAGCTTTCTTT
>TRBV9|.|.|TRBJ1-2
CASSVDRTPHPETYGYTF
TGTGCCAGCAGCGTTGACAGGACCCCCCACCCAGAGACCTATGGCTACACCTTC
>TRBV27|once|TRBD1|TRBJ2-7
CASSRGADRAIPYEQYF
TGTGCCAGCAGTAGGGGGGCGGACAGGGCAATTCCCTACGAGCAGTACTTC
>TRBV2|.|TRBD1|TRBJ1-6
CASTALGQGGSPLHF
TGTGCCAGCACCGCTTTAGGACAGGGGGGATCACCCCTCCACTTT
>TRBV12-3/TRBV12-4|once|TRBD1|TRBJ1-5
CASKGTGNQPQHF
TGTGCCAGCAAGGGGACAGGGAATCAGCCCCAGCATTTT
>TRBV12-3/TRBV12-4|.|.|TRBJ1-2
CASSPQGTYGYTF
TGTGCCAGCAGTCCACAGGGCACCTATGGCTACACCTTC
>TRBV10-3|.|TRBD1|TRBJ1-2
CAIRSGQNYGYTF
TGTGCCATCAGGTCGGGACAGAACTATGGCTACACCTTC
>TRBV6-1|.|.|TRBJ2-4
CASSEFRQGKGTKNIQYF
TGTGCCAGCAGTGAATTCCGCCAGGGGAAGGGGACCAAAAACATTCAGTACTTC
>TRBV10-3|few|.|TRBJ2-4
CAISEARGEGNIQYF
TGTGCCATCAGTGAAGCCAGGGGGGAAGGAAACATTCAGTACTTC
>TRBV28|.|.|TRBJ2-1
CASSLYVGSSYNEQFF
TGTGCCAGCAGTTTATATGTGGGGAGCTCCTACAATGAGCAGTTCTTC
>TRBV7-3|.|TRBD1|TRBJ2-3
CASSPNPGGQQDTQYF
TGTGCCAGCAGCCCAAACCCAGGGGGCCAACAAGATACGCAGTATTTT
>TRBV3-1/TRBV3-2|.|.|TRBJ2-7
CASRPRGSYEQYF
TGTGCCAGCAGACCGCGGGGTTCCTACGAGCAGTACTTC
>TRBV29-1|.|.|TRBJ1-1
CSVEADSEIVTEAFF
TGCAGCGTTGAGGCGGACAGTGAAATTGTCACTGAAGCTTTCTTT
>TRBV10-3|.|.|TRBJ1-5
CAISEGESMGNQPQHF
TGTGCCATCAGTGAGGGGGAGTCAATGGGGAATCAGCCCCAGCATTTT
>TRBV7-9|.|TRBD2|TRBJ2-5
CASSQSAGVETQYF
TGTGCCAGCAGCCAATCCGCGGGAGTAGAGACCCAGTACTTC
>TRBV24-1|.|.|TRBJ2-7
CATSQGHPYEQYF
TGTGCCACCAGTCAGGGTCACCCCTACGAGCAGTACTTC
>TRBV27|.|TRBD1|TRBJ1-2
CASSLRGTGPYYGYTF
TGTGCCAGCAGTTTAAGGGGGACAGGACCCTACTATGGCTACACCTTC
>TRBV12-3/TRBV12-4|.|.|TRBJ2-5
CASSFNIRETQYF
TGTGCCAGCAGTTTTAATATCCGGGAGACCCAGTACTTC
>TRBV7-2|.|TRBD2|TRBJ2-1
CASRPRLAVSSYNEQFF
TGTGCCAGCAGACCGAGACTAGCTGTTAGCTCCTACAATGAGCAGTTCTTC
>TRBV28|.|TRBD2|TRBJ2-3
CASSQGLAPTKGDTQYF
TGTGCCAGCAGCCAGGGACTAGCACCTACCAAGGGAGATACGCAGTATTTT
>TRBV6-1|.|TRBD1|TRBJ1-3
CASSEVWAGQGALIGNTIYF
TGTGCCAGCAGTGAAGTATGGGCGGGACAGGGGGCTCTGATTGGAAACACCATATATTTT
>TRBV12-3/TRBV12-4|.|.|TRBJ2-2
CASSLGHTGELFF
TGTGCCAGCAGTTTGGGGCACACCGGGGAGCTGTTTTTT
>TRBV13|.|TRBD1|TRBJ1-2
CASSSSRDRGQVIYGYTF
TGTGCCAGCAGCTCGTCCCGGGACAGGGGGCAGGTGATCTATGGCTACACCTTC
>TRBV24-1|.|TRBD1|TRBJ2-1
CATSPGTGYYNEQFF
TGTGCCACCAGTCCTGGGACAGGATACTACAATGAGCAGTTCTTC
>TRBV25-1|.|TRBD2|TRBJ2-7
CASSEGLAGEQYF
TGTGCCAGCAGTGAAGGACTAGCGGGCGAGCAGTACTTC
>TRBV27|.|.|TRBJ1-1
CASRGGNTEAFF
TGTGCCAGCAGGGGGGGGAACACTGAAGCTTTCTTT
>TRBV7-8|.|.|TRBJ1-3
CASSLVLGATGNTIYF
TGTGCCAGCAGCTTAGTTCTGGGCGCAACGGGAAACACCATATATTTT
>TRBV5-6|few|.|TRBJ1-2
CASSLGTPYGYTF
TGTGCCAGCAGCTTGGGGACTCCCTATGGCTACACCTTC